Only one count was recorded for the clone carrying this T cell receptor beta chain. Its antigen is as yet unknown. This specimen belongs to a study of high-grade serous ovarian cancer treatment subgroups. Study-wide background: Mean per sample: about 15,000 reads, several thousand unique TCR beta rearrangements.

The CDR3 is 13 amino acids. In germline, CDR1 is SGDLS, CDR2 YYNGEE. Trimming took 4 bases from V and 6 from J, leaving 14 bases between them. Tumor samples were taken before definitive surgery or chemotherapy. General study results and limits: Without spatial data, bulk sequencing limits insight into HGSC tumor diversity. Same-patient tumor repertoires overlapped at about 0.095 to 0.8; different patients barely overlapped. Clonal relatedness tracked neoantigen level, and by trend copy number and mutation load.

Profiling relied on immunoSEQ multiplex PCR, and the TCRdb table lists in-frame clones only, not all of them. This sample has about 36,000 clones, with approximately 80% found just once. V and J are TRBV9 and TRBJ2-7, with D possibly TRBD1 on 6 matching bases. The source material was tumor tissue. The TCR comes from a human donor with high-grade serous ovarian cancer. CDR3 bases: TGTGCCAGCAGCCCCTCGGACAGCTCCGAGCAGTACTTC. It encodes CASSPSDSSEQYF.